The clone carrying this T cell receptor (beta chain) was observed a few times. Its antigen is not known. CDR3 length equals 14 residues. Looked up from germline, CDR1 is DFQATT and CDR2 is SNEGSKA (reference sequence). Trimming at V came to 6 bases and at J to 1 base, leaving 4 bases not matched to a gene. The record originates from a study of T cell repertoires in cytomegalovirus infection. Study summary: CMV infection and matching HLA type were both indicated by public TCR beta signatures. Study-level results: The response measured ex vivo was dominated by TCR beta clonotypes (HLA-C-restricted and CMV-specific).

A single record per CDR3 protein comes from TCRdb applying MiXCR to the reads. Here the sample spans under 350,000 distinct CDR3 sequences, roughly 9.5% being singletons. Sequencing was carried out using PBMCs. The clonotype originates from a human donor in good health (CMV status not recorded). Some clones in this sample may be carry-over from other donors' samples. This rearrangement joins TRBV20-1 to TRBJ2-5; TRBD2 aligns across 11 bases. The CDR3, as DNA: TGCAGTGCCACTAGCGGGGGAGTCCAAGAGACCCAGTACTTC. Translation: CSATSGGVQETQYF.